This section outlines one T cell receptor (beta chain) sequence together with its context. Profiling relied on immunoSEQ multiplex PCR, and the TCRdb table lists in-frame clones only, not all of them. The sample lists roughly 61,000 clones; under 80% were seen once. These data are taken from a study of blood T cell repertoires in COVID-19. V lost 9 bases, J lost 0 bases, and 9 bases lay in between. The germline V gene has CDR1 SGHDN and CDR2 FVKESK. This CDR3 is built from 14 residues. Sequenced material: PBMCs or T cells enriched from blood (not recorded which). The chain combines TRBV14 with TRBJ1-6; D not resolved. The clonotype originates from a woman aged 60-75 years who had been exposed to COVID-19. DNA of the CDR3: TGTGCCAGTCAGGATAGCTCCTATAATTCACCCCTCCACTTT. Its translation is CASQDSSYNSPLHF.